These 8 T cell receptor beta chains were all obtained from the same sample, sequenced in a study of T-cell reconstitution after alpha-beta-depleted transplantation in children. Unique molecular identifiers tagged the TCRbeta library. Each CDR3 protein is one row after TCRdb ran MiXCR on the PCR reads. Seen here are about 290,000 distinct CDR3 sequences, around 10% observed once, and the top ten hold 7.5%. The input for sequencing was PBMCs, taken before TCRalphabeta/CD19-depleted stem cell transplant. Source of these receptors: a boy in the first two years of life with acute myeloid leukemia, due to receive a stem cell transplant.

There are many counts of this clonotype. The gene calls are TRBV2 and TRBJ2-7; 7 positions match TRBD1. V dropped 5 bases and J dropped 3; count of bases not matched to a gene: 7. The CDR3 is 14 amino acids. Germline V gene sequence: CDR1 SNHLY, CDR2 FYNNEI. The CDR3 coding sequence is TGTGCCAGCAGTACCGGGACAGTCAGCTACGAGCAGTACTTC. Amino acids: CASSTGTVSYEQYF.

This clonotype was detected a few times. V gene TRBV5-1 combines with J gene TRBJ1-1; no clear D gene. The CDR3 has 14 amino acids. The V and J ends lost 4 bases and 4 bases respectively, with 14 bases between them. Germline V gene sequence: CDR1 SGHRS, CDR2 YFSETQ. The DNA of the CDR3 is TGCGCCAGCAGCCCGAAGGACTGTCCCACTGAAGCTTTCTTT. This codes for CASSPKDCPTEAFF.

On this clonotype: A much larger clone lies one base from this, so it may be a read error. This rearrangement joins TRBV20-1 to TRBJ2-3; D is unclear. This CDR3 is 10 amino acids long. CDR1 and CDR2 from the germline V gene are DFQATT and SNEGSKA (reference sequence). In DNA form, the CDR3 reads TGCAGTGCCGGTACAGATAAGCAGTATTTT. Translated: CSAGTDKQYF.

The table lists this clonotype with many counts. The chain carries TRBV7-9 and TRBJ1-5; 8 nucleotides agree with TRBD1. CDR3 length: 15 residues. From germline, CDR1 is SEHNR and CDR2 FQNEAQ (reference sequence). Trimming cost V 4 bases and J 2 bases; bases outside gene matches: 4. The CDR3 DNA follows: TGTGCCAGCAGCTACCAGGGGGCCGGCAATCAGCCCCAGCATTTT. As protein: CASSYQGAGNQPQHF.

The V and J genes are TRBV30 and TRBJ1-1; D not certain. V was clipped by 2 bases and J by 11 bases, with 18 bases between them. CDR3 length: 13 residues. CDR1 is GTSNPN, CDR2 SVGIG, per germline (reference sequence). This CDR3 is CAWSSSAHPQAFF. CDR3 sequence (DNA): TGTGCCTGGAGTAGTTCGGCGCATCCCCAGGCTTTCTTT.

The sample holds a few counts of this clonotype. The chain couples TRBV4-3 to TRBJ2-7; the match to TRBD1 covers 12 bases. This CDR3 region has 16 residues. Trimming took 3 bases from V and 5 from J; bases not matched to a gene: 8. Germline assignment: CDR1 LGHNA and CDR2 YSLEER. The CDR3 bases are TGCGCCAGCAGCCAGCTCCGGGACAGGGGGCTGGACGAGCAGTACTTC. Translation: CASSQLRDRGLDEQYF.

The chain has TRBV6-1 and TRBJ2-2; D unresolved. Trimming cost V 0 bases and J 2 bases, with 10 bases left between them. Germline loops: CDR1 MNHNS, CDR2 SASEGT. The CDR3 extends over 16 amino acids. DNA of the CDR3: TGTGCCAGCAGTGAAGCGCCCCGGGCCAACACCGGGGAGCTGTTTTTT. Protein product: CASSEAPRANTGELFF.

This clonotype has ten or more counts. This sequence joins TRBV7-9 and TRBJ2-5; no firm D call. The V gene lost 1 base and the J gene lost 5 bases, with 11 bases spanning the gap. CDR1 is SEHNR, CDR2 FQNEAQ, per germline (reference sequence). The CDR3 loop spans 14 amino acids. The CDR3 sequence: CASSLGPMGETQYF. The CDR3 nucleotides are TGTGCCAGCAGCTTAGGCCCGATGGGGGAGACCCAGTACTTC.